This TCR beta chain originates from a study of CD4 T cells in relation to SARS-CoV-2 and coronaviruses. Unexposed donor CD4+ T cells date from 2011-2018, before the COVID-19 pandemic. Naive and memory CD4+ T cells came from enriched cryopreserved PBMCs. CDR1 SGHKS and CDR2 YYEKEE come from the germline V gene (reference sequence). The V gene end was trimmed by 4 bases and the J gene end by 2 bases; junction bases not matched to a gene: 3. The CDR3 covers 15 residues. Study-level findings and limits: Culture-expanded clones reflect memory recall rather than primary priming during culture. In roughly 65% of donors, memory CD4+ clonotypes crossrecognized SARS-CoV-2 and at least one common cold coronavirus spike.

Naive and memory CD4+ T cell DNA was deep-sequenced without culture. Assay used: immunoSEQ multiplex PCR; TCRdb lists only in-frame clones, some missing. This table has around 62,000 clones, less than 95% appearing once. Comments on this clone: Its antigen is not known.

This rearrangement joins TRBV5-5 to TRBJ2-2; TRBD1 agrees at 9 bases. Sequencing was done on a sample of naive CD4+ T cells from PBMCs. The subset here: naive CD4+ T cells isolated by negative enrichment. The sequence derives from a human donor in good health. In DNA, the CDR3 is TGTGCCAGCAGCGCCACAGGGGGCAACACCGGGGAGCTGTTTTTT. This translates into CASSATGGNTGELFF. The full variable domain, rest sourced from reference TRBV5-5 and TRBJ2-2, is DAGVTQSPTHLIKTRGQQVTLRCSPISGHKSVSWYQQVLGQGPQFIFQYYEKEERGRGNFPDRFSARQFPNYSSELNVNALLLGDSALYLCASSATGGNTGELFFGEGSRLTVL.